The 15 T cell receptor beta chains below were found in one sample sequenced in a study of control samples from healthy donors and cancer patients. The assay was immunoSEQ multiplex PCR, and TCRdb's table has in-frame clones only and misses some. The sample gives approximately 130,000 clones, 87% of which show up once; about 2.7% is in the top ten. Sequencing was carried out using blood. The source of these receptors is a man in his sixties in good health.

The chain's CDR3 is CASSPLDRASEQYF. The CDR3 DNA follows: TGTGCCAGCAGCCCTTTAGACAGGGCCAGCGAGCAGTACTTC. V usage is TRBV3-1 (or the pseudogene TRBV3-2) and J usage is TRBJ2-7; 7 bases agree with TRBD1. J was trimmed by 6 bases and V by 4 bases; bases with no gene match: 9. Germline CDR1 and CDR2: LGHDT and YNNKEL (reference sequence). This CDR3 is built from 14 residues.

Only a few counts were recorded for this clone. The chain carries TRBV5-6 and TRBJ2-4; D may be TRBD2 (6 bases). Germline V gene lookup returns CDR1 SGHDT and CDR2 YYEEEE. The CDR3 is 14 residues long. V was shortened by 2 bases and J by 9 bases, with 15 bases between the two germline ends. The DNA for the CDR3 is TGTGCCAGCAGCTTTAAGGGGTCCGGGGGCATTCAGTACTTC. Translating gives CASSFKGSGGIQYF. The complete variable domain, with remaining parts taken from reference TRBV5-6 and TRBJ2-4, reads DAGVTQSPTHLIKTRGQQVTLRCSPKSGHDTVSWYQQALGQGPQFIFQYYEEEERQRGNFPDRFSGHQFPNYSSELNVNALLLGDSALYLCASSFKGSGGIQYFGAGTRLSVL.

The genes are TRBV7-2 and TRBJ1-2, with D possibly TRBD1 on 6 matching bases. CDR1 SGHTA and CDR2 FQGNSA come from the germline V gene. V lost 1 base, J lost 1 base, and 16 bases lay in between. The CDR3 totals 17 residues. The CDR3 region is CASSLGIGGQFNYGYTF. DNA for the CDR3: TGTGCCAGCAGCTTAGGAATCGGGGGGCAATTTAACTATGGCTACACCTTC.

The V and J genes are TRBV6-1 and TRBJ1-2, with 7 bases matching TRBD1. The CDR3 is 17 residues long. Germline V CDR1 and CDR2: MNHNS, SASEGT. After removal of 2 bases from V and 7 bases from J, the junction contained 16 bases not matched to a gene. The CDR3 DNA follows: TGTGCCAGCAGTGAATTTCTGCGGGACAGCGCAGGGAGTGGCTACACCTTC. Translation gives CASSEFLRDSAGSGYTF.

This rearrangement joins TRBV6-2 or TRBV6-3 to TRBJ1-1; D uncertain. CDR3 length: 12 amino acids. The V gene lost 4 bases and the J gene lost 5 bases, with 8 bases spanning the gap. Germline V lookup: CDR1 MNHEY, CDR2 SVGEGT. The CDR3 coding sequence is TGTGCCAGCAGTTTCTTCAGTACTGAAGCTTTCTTT. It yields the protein CASSFFSTEAFF.

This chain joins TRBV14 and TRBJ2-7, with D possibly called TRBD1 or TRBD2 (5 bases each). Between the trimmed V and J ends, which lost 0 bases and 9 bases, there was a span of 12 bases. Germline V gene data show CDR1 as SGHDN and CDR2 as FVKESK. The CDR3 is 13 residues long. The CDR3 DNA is TGTGCCAGCAGCCAAGATTTGGGGACGGGGCAGTACTTC. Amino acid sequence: CASSQDLGTGQYF. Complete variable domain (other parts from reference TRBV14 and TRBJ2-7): EAGVTQFPSHSVIEKGQTVTLRCDPISGHDNLYWYRRVMGKEIKFLLHFVKESKQDESGMPNNRFLAERTGGTYSTLKVQPAELEDSGVYFCASSQDLGTGQYFGPGTRLTVT.

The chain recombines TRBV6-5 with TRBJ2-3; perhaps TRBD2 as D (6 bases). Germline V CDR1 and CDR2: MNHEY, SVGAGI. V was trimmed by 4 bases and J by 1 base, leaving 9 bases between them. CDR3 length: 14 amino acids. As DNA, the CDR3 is TGTGCCAGCAGTTTGGTAGCGGGCACAGATACGCAGTATTTT. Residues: CASSLVAGTDTQYF.

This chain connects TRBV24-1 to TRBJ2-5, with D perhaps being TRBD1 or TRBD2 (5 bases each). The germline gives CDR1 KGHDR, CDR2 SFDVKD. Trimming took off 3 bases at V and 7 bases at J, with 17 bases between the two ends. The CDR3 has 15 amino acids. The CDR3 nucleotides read TGTGCCACCAGTGATCCCGGGACCCCCTCGGGGACCCAGTACTTC. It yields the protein CATSDPGTPSGTQYF.

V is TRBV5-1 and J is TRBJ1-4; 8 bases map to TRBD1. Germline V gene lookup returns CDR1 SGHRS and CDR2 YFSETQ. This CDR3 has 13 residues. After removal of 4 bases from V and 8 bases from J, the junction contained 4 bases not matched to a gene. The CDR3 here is CASSMTGEEKLFF. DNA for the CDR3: TGCGCCAGCAGCATGACAGGGGAAGAAAAACTGTTTTTT.

The CDR3 loop reads CASSLVVDTEAFF. CDR3 nucleotide sequence: TGTGCCAGCAGCTTGGTCGTGGACACTGAAGCTTTCTTT. The chain couples TRBV5-8 to TRBJ1-1; D not resolved. This CDR3 contains 13 residues. Trimming took off 0 bases at V and 3 bases at J, with 6 bases between the two ends. In germline, CDR1 is SGHTS, CDR2 YDEGEE.

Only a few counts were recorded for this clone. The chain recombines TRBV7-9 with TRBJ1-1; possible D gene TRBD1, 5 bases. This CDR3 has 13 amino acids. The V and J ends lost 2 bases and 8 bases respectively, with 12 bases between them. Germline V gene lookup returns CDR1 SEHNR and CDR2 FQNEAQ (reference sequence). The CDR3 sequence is CASSLSGGAEAFF. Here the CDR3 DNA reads TGTGCCAGCAGCTTAAGCGGAGGGGCGGAAGCTTTCTTT.

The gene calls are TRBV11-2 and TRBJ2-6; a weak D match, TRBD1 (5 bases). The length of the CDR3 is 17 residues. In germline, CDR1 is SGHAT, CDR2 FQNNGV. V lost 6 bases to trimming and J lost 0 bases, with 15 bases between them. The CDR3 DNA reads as TGTGCCAGCAGTCAGGGCTTTATCTCCTCTGGGGCCAACGTCCTGACTTTC. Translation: CASSQGFISSGANVLTF.

The CDR3 reads CASSVRTGPSSTDTQYF. The CDR3, as DNA: TGTGCCAGCAGCGTCCGGACAGGGCCATCTAGCACAGATACGCAGTATTTT. The rearrangement joins TRBV7-9 to TRBJ2-3; the match to TRBD1 covers 8 bases. V lost 5 bases, J lost 0 bases, and 10 bases stayed unmatched. This CDR3 comprises 17 residues. Looked up from germline, CDR1 is SEHNR and CDR2 is FQNEAQ (reference sequence).

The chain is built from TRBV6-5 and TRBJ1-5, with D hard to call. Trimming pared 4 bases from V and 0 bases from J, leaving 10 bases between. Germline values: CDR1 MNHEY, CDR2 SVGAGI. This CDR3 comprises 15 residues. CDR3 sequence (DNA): TGTGCCAGCAGTTTAACCCTCTATAGCAATCAGCCCCAGCATTTT. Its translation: CASSLTLYSNQPQHF.

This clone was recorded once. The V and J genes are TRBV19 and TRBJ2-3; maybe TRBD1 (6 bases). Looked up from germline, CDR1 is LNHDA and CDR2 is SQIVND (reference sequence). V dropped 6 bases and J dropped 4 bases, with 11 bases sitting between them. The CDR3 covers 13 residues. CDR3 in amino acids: CASSTGQSDTQYF. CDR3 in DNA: TGTGCCAGTAGCACAGGACAGTCAGATACGCAGTATTTT.